These T cell receptor beta chains were read from a single sample in a study of blood T cell repertoires in COVID-19. Some clones are missing from TCRdb's copy, which holds only in-frame ones; the method was immunoSEQ multiplex PCR. The sample lists about 41,000 clones; approximately 90% were seen once. Sequencing was carried out using peripheral blood. The receptors shown here come from a man in his sixties with acute or convalescent COVID-19. Each CDR3 is given with its conserved first and last residue. Fields, in order: clone size, J gene, D gene, CDR3 length, V gene, CDR3 DNA, CDR3 protein. D genes are given only for firm matches. A row's size may be missing; if present it is once, few, many or a size class.

>once|TRBJ2-4|NA|13|TRBV10-1
TGCGCCAGCAGTGAGGTTGCCGGGGACATTCAGTACTTC
CASSEVAGDIQYF
>NA|TRBJ2-5|TRBD2|17|TRBV7-2
TGTGCCAGCAGCAGACTAGCGGGCGCGTCCAGTCAAGAGACCCAGTACTTC
CASSRLAGASSQETQYF
>medium-sized|TRBJ2-5|NA|14|TRBV27
TGTGCCAGCAGTTTCGCAGGGGCAGGAGAGACCCAGTACTTC
CASSFAGAGETQYF
>once|TRBJ2-7|TRBD2|14|TRBV6-5
TGTGCCAGCAGTCTGACTAGCGGGGCCAGCGAGCAGTACTTC
CASSLTSGASEQYF
>NA|TRBJ2-5|TRBD2|15|TRBV5-1
TGCGCCAGCTATGGAGCTAGCGGGGCCTCGAGGGACCAGTACTTC
CASYGASGASRDQYF
>NA|TRBJ2-1|NA|14|TRBV5-1
TGCGCCAGCAGAGAAGGGGGGGCCTACAATGAGCAGTTCTTC
CASREGGAYNEQFF
>NA|TRBJ2-6|TRBD1|16|TRBV19
TGTGCCAGTAGTATAAGGACAGGCGTTGGGGCCAACGTCCTGACTTTC
CASSIRTGVGANVLTF
>NA|TRBJ1-3|TRBD1|16|TRBV6-1
TGTGCCAGCAGTGATCGACAGGGTTTTTCTAGAAACACCATATATTTT
CASSDRQGFSRNTIYF
>NA|TRBJ2-2|NA|14|TRBV19
TGTGCCAGTACGCCGACTAGGCACACCGGGGAGCTGTTTTTT
CASTPTRHTGELFF
>NA|TRBJ1-1|NA|16|TRBV6-5
TGTGCCAGCAGTTCACTTATGACAGGACCGCTCGCTGAAGCTTTCTTT
CASSSLMTGPLAEAFF
>NA|TRBJ1-5|NA|13|TRBV19
TGTGCCACCCAGGTGGGGGGGCGACAGCCCCAGCATTTT
CATQVGGRQPQHF